The 15 T cell receptor beta chains below were found in one sample sequenced in a study of blood T cell repertoires in COVID-19. Generated by immunoSEQ multiplex PCR, the TCRdb table keeps only in-frame clones and is missing some. Here the sample spans around 300,000 clones, roughly 88% being singletons. Material: peripheral blood. Receptor source: a woman aged 50 to 60 with active or convalescent COVID-19.

The chain joins TRBV5-1 to TRBJ1-1; 7 bases align to TRBD1. V gave up 6 bases and J gave up 5 bases; unmatched junction bases: 7. The CDR3 has 13 residues. Per the germline V gene, CDR1 is SGHRS and CDR2 is YFSETQ. CDR3 loop: CASKGAGGTEAFF. The CDR3 DNA follows: TGCGCCAGCAAGGGGGCTGGGGGGACTGAAGCTTTCTTT.

The rearrangement links TRBV7-9 to TRBJ1-6, with D tentatively TRBD1 (5 bases). The CDR3 extends over 14 amino acids. Germline V gives CDR1 SEHNR, CDR2 FQNEAQ (reference sequence). V lost 1 base and J 6 bases, leaving 7 bases between the germline ends. CDR3 bases: TGTGCCAGCAGCTTAGGACAGACTAATTCACCCCTCCACTTT. Protein: CASSLGQTNSPLHF.

The chain combines TRBV30 with TRBJ2-1; D may be TRBD1 (5 bases). This CDR3 has 14 amino acids. Trimming took 2 bases from V and 3 from J, leaving 11 bases between them. In germline, CDR1 is GTSNPN, CDR2 SVGIG (reference sequence). CDR3 in amino acids: CAWSSGLGYNEQFF. The CDR3 nucleotides are TGTGCCTGGAGTTCAGGGTTGGGCTACAATGAGCAGTTCTTC. Full variable domain (missing parts from reference TRBV30 and TRBJ2-1): SQTIHQWPATLVQPVGSPLSLECTVEGTSNPNLYWYRQAAGRGLQLLFYSVGIGQISSEVPQNLSASRPQDRQFILSSKKLLLSDSGFYLCAWSSGLGYNEQFFGPGTRLTVL.

The CDR3 spells CASSRTENYGYTF. The CDR3 bases are TGTGCCAGCAGCAGGACAGAGAACTATGGCTACACCTTC. The V call is TRBV11-2, the J call TRBJ1-2; D is perhaps TRBD1 (6 bases). The CDR3 runs to 13 residues. CDR1 and CDR2 from the germline V gene are SGHAT and FQNNGV. V lost 5 bases and J 2 bases, leaving 9 bases between the germline ends.

DNA of the CDR3: TGCGCCAGCAGCCAAGAGCTTCCGGAACTAGCCTCCAAAAACATTCAGTACTTC. Protein: CASSQELPELASKNIQYF. V gene TRBV4-1 combines with J gene TRBJ2-4, with D tentatively TRBD2 (6 bases). The CDR3 has 18 amino acids. With 0 bases removed from V and 2 bases from J, the gap between germline ends came to 17 bases. Germline CDR1 is MGHRA and CDR2 is YSYEKL.

The chain uses TRBV12-1 and TRBJ1-5. TRBV12-1 counts as a pseudogene. The CDR3 contains 13 residues. The DNA of the CDR3 is TGTGCCAGCAGCTTAATTTCGGGGATCCCAGAGCTTTTT. Translating gives CASSLISGIPELF.

The chain couples TRBV15 to TRBJ2-7; 9 positions agree with TRBD1. J lost 4 bases, V lost 0 bases, and 7 bases had no gene match. Looked up from germline, CDR1 is LNHNV and CDR2 is YYDKDF (reference sequence). The CDR3 has 16 amino acids. For the CDR3, the DNA is TGTGCCACCAGCAGAGATGGAGGACAGGGGCGATACGAGCAGTACTTC. Residues: CATSRDGGQGRYEQYF.

This clone was counted only a few times. This chain connects TRBV7-3 to TRBJ1-6; 7 nucleotides agree with TRBD1. CDR1 is SGHTA, CDR2 FQGTGA, per germline. CDR3 length: 14 amino acids. V was clipped by 4 bases and J by 4 bases; unmatched bases: 1. The CDR3 DNA reads TGTGCCAGCAGCTCGGGACAGTATAATTCACCCCTCCACTTT. Translation gives CASSSGQYNSPLHF.

The CDR3 loop reads CASSYSTSGPDEQYF. The CDR3 DNA is TGTGCCAGCAGTTACTCGACTAGCGGCCCCGATGAGCAGTACTTC. The V and J genes are TRBV6-5 and TRBJ2-7, with 9 bases matching TRBD2. The CDR3 sequence is 15 residues long. Germline CDR1 reads MNHEY; CDR2 reads SVGAGI. Unmatched junction bases numbered 7, after V lost 0 bases and J lost 7 bases.

On this clone itself: Other DNA variants within this sample encode the same CDR3. The chain joins TRBV11-2 to TRBJ1-1; TRBD1 matches 8 bases. Germline CDR1 is SGHAT and CDR2 is FQNNGV. This CDR3 is built from 14 residues. The junction had 6 bases not matched to a gene; V was cut back by 1 base and J by 8 bases. The CDR3 region has the DNA TGTGCCAGCAGCTTAGGGACAGGGTCTACCGAAGCTTTCTTT. It codes for CASSLGTGSTEAFF.

This chain joins TRBV12-3 or TRBV12-4 and TRBJ2-1; D remains ambiguous. CDR3 size: 12 residues. Trimming cost V 3 bases and J 9 bases, with 9 bases left between them. CDR3: CASSFYSGEQFF. In nucleotides, the CDR3 is TGTGCCAGCAGTTTTTATAGTGGTGAGCAGTTCTTC.

J is TRBJ1-1 and V is TRBV4-2; D may be TRBD1 (5 bases). The CDR3 loop spans 15 amino acids. V was shortened by 7 bases and J by 1 base, with 16 bases between the two germline ends. The germline V gene encodes CDR1 LGHNA and CDR2 YNFKEQ. CDR3 in DNA: TGTGCCAGCACCCCATTAATAACAGGGAACACTGAAGCTTTCTTT. Translation gives CASTPLITGNTEAFF.

The rearrangement uses TRBV5-1 and TRBJ1-1; 7 bases match TRBD1. CDR1 is SGHRS, CDR2 YFSETQ, per germline. Trimming at V came to 3 bases and at J to 0 bases, leaving 5 bases not matched to a gene. The CDR3 runs to 15 residues. The CDR3 coding sequence is TGCGCCAGCAGCTCCCCGGGACAGATGAACACTGAAGCTTTCTTT. This codes for CASSSPGQMNTEAFF.

The gene calls are TRBV29-1 and TRBJ1-2; TRBD1 is a possible D gene (5 bases). CDR3 length: 12 amino acids. CDR1 and CDR2 from the germline V gene are SQVTM and ANQGSEA. Trimming removed 4 bases at V and 6 bases at J, with 12 bases between. CDR3 in amino acids: CSVGGVRDGYTF. The CDR3 DNA reads TGCAGCGTTGGGGGGGTCCGGGATGGCTACACCTTC.

This clone was detected only once. CDR3 residues: CASSGRVGRGNEQFF. The CDR3 coding sequence is TGTGCCAGCAGCGGAAGAGTCGGGCGGGGGAATGAGCAGTTCTTC. The V gene is TRBV9, the J gene TRBJ2-1; 7 bases fit TRBD2. CDR1 is SGDLS and CDR2 is YYNGEE in the germline V gene. This CDR3 has 15 amino acids. V dropped 3 bases and J dropped 7; count of bases not matched to a gene: 10.